One and the same sample provided the 20 T cell receptor beta chains below, sequenced in a study of T-cell reconstitution after alpha-beta-depleted transplantation in children. Unique molecular identifiers were incorporated when the TCRbeta library was constructed. TCRdb reprocessed the PCR reads via MiXCR and lists one record per CDR3 protein. The table lists hundreds of thousands of distinct CDR3 sequences, about 9.5% of them singletons. The specimen was PBMCs from the stem cell graft donor, collected from the stem cell graft. These receptors all stem from a human donor who donated a stem cell graft to a child with acute lymphoblastic leukemia.

The chain joins TRBV7-8 to TRBJ1-5, with a possible D match to TRBD1 (5 bases). Germline V gene lookup returns CDR1 SGHVS and CDR2 FQNEAQ. There are 13 residues in the CDR3. V was cut by 5 bases and J by 7 bases, with 12 bases left in between. CDR3 sequence reads: CASSPGGDQPQHF. CDR3 sequence (DNA): TGTGCCAGCAGCCCCGGCGGGGACCAGCCCCAGCATTTT.

This clonotype was counted only a few times. The chain uses TRBV3-1 and TRBJ2-7; no definite D call. This CDR3 region has 17 residues. Trimming shortened V by 4 bases and J by 2 bases, and 21 bases separated the two germline ends. The germline V gene encodes CDR1 LGHDT and CDR2 YNNKEL (reference sequence). The CDR3 DNA reads as TGTGCCAGCAGCCCTCAATCTAAAATACTAACTGCCTACGAGCAGTACTTC. Translating gives CASSPQSKILTAYEQYF.

The chain recombines TRBV7-2 with TRBJ2-7; D is possibly TRBD1 or TRBD2 (5 bases each). Germline V lookup: CDR1 SGHTA, CDR2 FQGNSA. CDR3 length: 17 residues. V lost 4 bases to trimming and J lost 0 bases, with 19 bases between them. The CDR3 DNA is TGTGCCAGCAGCTCAGTTAGTGTGGGACGGGGCTCCTACGAGCAGTACTTC. Translating it yields CASSSVSVGRGSYEQYF.

The V gene is TRBV10-2, the J gene TRBJ2-3; D is possibly TRBD2 (6 bases). Trimming stripped 9 bases from V and 4 bases from J, with 14 bases between. The CDR3 runs to 13 residues. CDR1 WSHSY and CDR2 SAAADI come from the germline V gene. CDR3 DNA: TGCGCCAGTCGACTAGGCGGGGCAGATACGCAGTATTTT. Translating it yields CASRLGGADTQYF.

This clonotype was observed many times. The chain uses TRBV7-8 and TRBJ2-1; TRBD2 is a possible D gene (7 bases). Per germline, CDR1 SGHVS and CDR2 FQNEAQ. The CDR3 extends over 15 amino acids. Between the trimmed V and J ends, which lost 8 bases and 5 bases, there was a span of 19 bases. The DNA of the CDR3 is TGTGCCAGCCGGACGTTGGGGGGGCCTAACAATGAGCAGTTCTTC. This sequence encodes CASRTLGGPNNEQFF.

In its sample, this clonotype was seen many times. This rearrangement joins TRBV5-1 to TRBJ1-4, with D unresolved. CDR3 length equals 11 residues. Germline V CDR1 and CDR2: SGHRS, YFSETQ. Trimming cost V 5 bases and J 8 bases, with 7 bases left between them. The CDR3 region is CASRPQEKLFF. DNA for the CDR3: TGCGCCAGCAGGCCCCAAGAAAAACTGTTTTTT.

This clonotype was detected a few times. The rearrangement joins TRBV12-3 or TRBV12-4 to TRBJ2-7; TRBD1 agrees at 8 bases. The CDR3 is 14 amino acids. Trimming cost V 6 bases and J 3 bases; bases outside gene matches: 7. CDR3 sequence: CASSRRTGIYEQYF. The DNA of the CDR3 is TGTGCCAGCAGCCGACGGACAGGGATCTACGAGCAGTACTTC.

With respect to this clonotype: Sequence at one end of the junction differs from germline and may be a read error. The chain carries TRBV7-2 and TRBJ1-1; 9 bases are a match to TRBD1. The length of the CDR3 is 14 residues. From germline, CDR1 is SGHTA and CDR2 FQGNSA. The CDR3 is CASSPQGQGYEASF. CDR3 in DNA: TGTGCCAGCAGCCCTCAAGGACAGGGGTATGAAGCTTCCTTT. Full variable domain (remainder filled in from reference TRBV7-2 and TRBJ1-1): GAGVSQSPSNKVTEKGKDVELRCDPISGHTALYWYRQSLGQGLEFLIYFQGNSAPDKSGLPSDRFSAERTGGSVSTLTIQRTQQEDSAVYLCASSPQGQGYEASFGQGTRLTVV.

This clonotype occurred a few times. The J gene is TRBJ1-1, the V gene TRBV6-2 or TRBV6-3; unclear D gene. In germline, CDR1 is MNHEY, CDR2 SVGEGT. The CDR3 runs to 11 residues. V was clipped by 8 bases and J by 1 base, with 5 bases between them. CDR3 bases: TGTGCCAGCTTGGAGAACACTGAAGCTTTCTTT. Its protein is CASLENTEAFF.

This clonotype was observed a handful of times. The V gene is TRBV29-1, the J gene TRBJ2-5, with 11 nucleotides matching TRBD2. Germline V gene sequence: CDR1 SQVTM, CDR2 ANQGSEA. V was clipped by 7 bases and J by 5 bases; unmatched bases: 15. The CDR3 extends over 16 amino acids. DNA of the CDR3: TGCAGCGCCTCCCGACTAGCGGGACCCATGGGGGAGACCCAGTACTTC. This gives the protein CSASRLAGPMGETQYF.

This clonotype showed up many times. The gene calls are TRBV6-2 or TRBV6-3 and TRBJ2-3, with TRBD2 as a possible D gene (5 bases). V was trimmed by 1 base and J by 2 bases, leaving 7 bases between them. The CDR3 is 14 amino acids. The V gene's germline CDR1 is MNHEY and CDR2 SVGEGT. The CDR3 bases are TGTGCCAGCAGTTACTTACGGGACACAGATACGCAGTATTTT. As protein: CASSYLRDTDTQYF.

The rearrangement joins TRBV6-5 to TRBJ2-3; D is possibly TRBD1 (10 bases). The germline V gene encodes CDR1 MNHEY and CDR2 SVGAGI. Deletions cut 2 bases from V and 2 bases from J, with 23 bases between. CDR3 length equals 19 residues. For the CDR3, the DNA is TGTGCCAGCAGTTACGGGACAGGGGTGAGCGGGGGGCTCACAGATACGCAGTATTTT. It yields the protein CASSYGTGVSGGLTDTQYF.

This clonotype was seen at least ten times. The chain is built from TRBV19 and TRBJ2-6; D may be TRBD2 (5 bases). This CDR3 contains 15 residues. The germline gives CDR1 LNHDA, CDR2 SQIVND (reference sequence). With 7 bases removed from V and 0 bases from J, the gap between germline ends came to 10 bases. In DNA form, the CDR3 reads TGTGCCAGTATGGTTCGGGGCTCTGGGGCCAACGTCCTGACTTTC. Amino acid sequence: CASMVRGSGANVLTF.

The chain is built from TRBV18 and TRBJ2-3; 8 bases align to TRBD1. The CDR3 loop spans 16 amino acids. The ends lost 6 bases at V and 0 bases at J; junction bases unmatched: 8. From germline, CDR1 is KGHSH and CDR2 LQKENI. CDR3 protein: CASSPGTGYSTDTQYF. The CDR3 bases are TGTGCCAGCTCGCCCGGGACAGGATATAGCACAGATACGCAGTATTTT.

The table lists this clonotype with many counts. The rearrangement joins TRBV3-1 to TRBJ2-2; tentatively, D is TRBD2 (6 bases). V was pared by 3 bases and J by 3 bases, with 11 bases between. The CDR3 has 15 amino acids. Germline V gene lookup returns CDR1 LGHDT and CDR2 YNNKEL (reference sequence). This chain's CDR3 is CASSQGDFDTGELFF. The CDR3 nucleotides are TGTGCCAGCAGCCAGGGGGACTTTGACACCGGGGAGCTGTTTTTT.

This clonotype has only a few counts. This sequence joins TRBV18 and TRBJ1-2; the match to TRBD1 covers 12 bases. CDR3 size: 15 residues. The V and J ends lost 8 bases and 3 bases, in that order; junction bases with no gene match: 7. CDR1 is KGHSH, CDR2 LQKENI, per germline. DNA of the CDR3: TGTGCCAGCGGGACGGGACAGGGGGCTCACTATGGCTACACCTTC. Protein: CASGTGQGAHYGYTF.

This clonotype was counted ten times or more. The chain carries TRBV12-3 or TRBV12-4 and TRBJ2-7, with D possibly TRBD1 on 6 matching bases. The CDR3 is 15 residues long. V lost 2 bases and J lost 5, with 16 bases in between. The CDR3 DNA sequence: TGTGCCAGCAGTTTACCCACAGGGACCAGCCACGAGCAGTACTTC. Amino acid sequence: CASSLPTGTSHEQYF.

In this sample, this clonotype turned up many times. This chain links TRBV12-3 or TRBV12-4 with TRBJ2-7, with D hard to call. This CDR3 is 12 amino acids long. Trimming shortened V by 5 bases and J by 2 bases, and 7 bases separated the two germline ends. The CDR3 DNA reads as TGTGCCAGCAGTCGCGTGCCCTACGAGCAGTACTTC. Translating gives CASSRVPYEQYF.

The chain has TRBV20-1 and TRBJ2-5, with 14 positions matching TRBD2. Germline assignment: CDR1 DFQATT and CDR2 SNEGSKA (reference sequence). V shed 5 bases and J 3 bases; nucleotides not matched to a gene: 8. This CDR3 is 16 amino acids long. Here the CDR3 reads CSAWTSGGTLEETQYF. The CDR3 bases are TGCAGTGCTTGGACTAGCGGGGGGACACTCGAAGAGACCCAGTACTTC.

The chain joins TRBV6-2 or TRBV6-3 to TRBJ1-1; the D gene is possibly TRBD1 (6 bases). Germline CDR1 MNHEY, CDR2 SVGEGT. The CDR3 covers 13 residues. V was trimmed by 5 bases and J by 5 bases, leaving 12 bases between them. The CDR3 region is CASSPRTETEAFF. CDR3 nucleotide sequence: TGTGCCAGCAGTCCTAGGACAGAAACTGAAGCTTTCTTT.